This TCR beta chain was obtained from a study of blood T cell repertoires in COVID-19. As for the study in general: PBMCs, B-cell-depleted T cells, or T cells provided the cDNA or gDNA that made up the material.

The CDR3 loop spans 13 amino acids. Trimming removed 3 bases from V and 4 bases from J, with 9 bases in between. Germline V gene lookup returns CDR1 KGHSH and CDR2 LQKENI. In the original workflow: Amplification with reference gene primers provided the estimates of nucleated cell counts. Generated by immunoSEQ multiplex PCR, the TCRdb table keeps only in-frame clones and is missing some. For V, J and clone size, that table is used; D and trimming come from the DNA. The sample has nearly 200,000 clones, roughly 90% seen once. Participants, about 18 to 90 years old, spanned under 30 US areas. The source is a woman between 18 and 29 years old who had recovered from COVID-19. This sequence joins TRBV18 and TRBJ1-1; D is possibly TRBD1 (5 bases). Sequencing was performed on PBMCs or T cells enriched from blood (not recorded which). In DNA, the CDR3 is TGTGCCAGCTCACCCTTGGGGGGCACTGAAGCTTTCTTT. Translated: CASSPLGGTEAFF. The full variable domain, its missing parts supplied by reference TRBV18 and TRBJ1-1, is NAGVMQNPRHLVRRRGQEARLRCSPMKGHSHVYWYRQLPEEGLKFMVYLQKENIIDESGMPKERFSAEFPKEGPSILRIQQVVRGDSAAYFCASSPLGGTEAFFGQGTRLTVV.